These 23 T cell receptor beta chains were all obtained from the same sample, sequenced in a study of blood T cell repertoires in COVID-19. Sequencing was performed with immunoSEQ multiplex PCR; in TCRdb, only in-frame clones are kept and a portion is missing. The data show just over 35,000 clones, approximately 91% seen once. The specimen sequenced was peripheral blood. Source of these receptors: a human donor in a cohort sampled during active COVID-19.

V and J are TRBV12-3 or TRBV12-4 and TRBJ2-7, with D uncertain. The CDR3 extends over 11 amino acids. V shed 4 bases and J shed 2 bases, with 3 bases lying between them. The CDR3: CASSSAYEQYF. The CDR3 bases are TGTGCCAGCAGTTCGGCCTACGAGCAGTACTTC.

The chain joins TRBV2 to TRBJ2-5; 8 nucleotides line up with TRBD1. The germline V gene has CDR1 SNHLY and CDR2 FYNNEI. The CDR3 is 13 residues long. V trimming: 4 bases; J trimming: 4 bases; junction bases outside the gene matches: 2. The CDR3 region is CASSVGQGETQYF. The CDR3 DNA is TGTGCCAGCAGTGTTGGACAGGGAGAGACCCAGTACTTC.

CDR3 nucleotides: TGCGCCAGCAGCGCCCAGGGGTCCTACAATGAGCAGTTCTTC. This translates into CASSAQGSYNEQFF. This chain links TRBV5-1 with TRBJ2-1; possible D gene TRBD1, 6 bases. Germline V gene sequence: CDR1 SGHRS, CDR2 YFSETQ. This CDR3 has 14 amino acids. The V and J ends lost 4 bases and 1 base respectively, with 9 bases between them. The full variable domain, with the rest looked up from reference TRBV5-1 and TRBJ2-1, is KAGVTQTPRYLIKTRGQQVTLSCSPISGHRSVSWYQQTPGQGLQFLFEYFSETQRNKGNFPGRFSGRQFSNSRSEMNVSTLELGDSALYLCASSAQGSYNEQFFGPGTRLTVL.

This clone was seen a single time. The rearrangement joins TRBV4-1 to TRBJ2-2; maybe TRBD2 (7 bases). Germline-derived CDR1 and CDR2 are MGHRA and YSYEKL. The CDR3 has 14 residues. V was cut by 5 bases and J by 7 bases, with 14 bases left in between. This chain's CDR3 is CASSVGGHGGELFF. The CDR3 DNA sequence: TGCGCCAGCAGCGTGGGGGGGCACGGCGGGGAGCTGTTTTTT.

The CDR3 here is CASSEYDLQYF. As DNA, the CDR3 is TGTGCCAGCAGTGAGTATGACTTGCAGTACTTC. V is TRBV2 and J is TRBJ2-7; D remains unclear. Germline V gives CDR1 SNHLY, CDR2 FYNNEI. The CDR3 runs to 11 residues. V gave up 3 bases and J gave up 9 bases, with 9 bases separating them.

The chain employs TRBV5-5 and TRBJ1-3; the D is unclear. The CDR3 has 15 residues. V was cut by 1 base and J by 4 bases, with 12 bases left in between. In germline, CDR1 is SGHKS, CDR2 YYEKEE (reference sequence). In nucleotides, the CDR3 is TGTGCCAGCAGCTTGTTGGGAGGGTTCGGAAACACCATATATTTT. Translating it yields CASSLLGGFGNTIYF.

V usage is TRBV25-1 and J usage is TRBJ2-1, with a possible D match to TRBD1 (5 bases). V was pared by 4 bases and J by 12 bases, with 10 bases between. The CDR3 extends over 11 amino acids. Germline CDR1 MGHDK, CDR2 SYGVNS. The CDR3 DNA sequence: TGTGCCAGCAGTGCCGGACAAAGGCAGTTCTTC. This gives the protein CASSAGQRQFF.

This clone came up a few times. This chain joins TRBV27 and TRBJ2-7; perhaps TRBD2 as D (7 bases). The CDR3 is 13 residues long. Trimming cost V 6 bases and J 4 bases, with 13 bases left between them. CDR1 is MNHEY, CDR2 SMNVEV, per germline (reference sequence). The CDR3 DNA sequence: TGTGCCAGCAGCCAGGGGAGGGAATACGAGCAGTACTTC. Translation gives CASSQGREYEQYF.

This chain links TRBV19 with TRBJ1-1; no firm D call. V lost 5 bases to trimming and J lost 6 bases, with 13 bases between them. CDR3 length equals 13 residues. Per germline, CDR1 LNHDA and CDR2 SQIVND (reference sequence). In DNA form, the CDR3 reads TGTGCCAGTAGTCTTATACGGGAATCTGAAGCTTTCTTT. It translates to CASSLIRESEAFF.

The chain employs TRBV2 and TRBJ1-5; D is perhaps TRBD1 (6 bases). The CDR3 consists of 14 residues. Germline V gene sequence: CDR1 SNHLY, CDR2 FYNNEI. V gave up 4 bases and J gave up 5 bases, with 12 bases separating them. The CDR3 DNA reads TGTGCCAGCAGTGCCGACAGGAAAGATCAGCCCCAGCATTTT. Residues: CASSADRKDQPQHF.

V and J are TRBV5-4 and TRBJ1-2, with D tentatively TRBD1 (5 bases). Trimming shortened V by 4 bases and J by 0 bases, and 10 bases separated the two germline ends. The CDR3 is 14 residues long. Germline loops: CDR1 SGHNT, CDR2 YYREEE (reference sequence). The CDR3 nucleotides are TGTGCCAGCAGCCCGGGGGAGCCTAACTATGGCTACACCTTC. As protein: CASSPGEPNYGYTF.

This chain joins TRBV6-1 and TRBJ2-1; D is possibly TRBD1 (6 bases). The CDR3 has 13 residues. Germline CDR1 and CDR2: MNHNS and SASEGT. V lost 2 bases to trimming and J lost 11 bases, with 13 bases between them. CDR3 in amino acids: CASSETDQGQQFF. For the CDR3, the DNA is TGTGCCAGCAGTGAAACCGATCAGGGGCAGCAGTTCTTC.

The chain carries TRBV5-1 and TRBJ2-7; 9 bases are a match to TRBD1. This CDR3 has 14 residues. The V and J ends lost 4 bases and 4 bases, in that order; junction bases with no gene match: 6. Germline values: CDR1 SGHRS, CDR2 YFSETQ. CDR3: CASSPWTGDYEQYF. DNA for the CDR3: TGCGCCAGCAGCCCATGGACAGGGGATTACGAGCAGTACTTC. Full variable domain (missing parts from reference TRBV5-1 and TRBJ2-7): KAGVTQTPRYLIKTRGQQVTLSCSPISGHRSVSWYQQTPGQGLQFLFEYFSETQRNKGNFPGRFSGRQFSNSRSEMNVSTLELGDSALYLCASSPWTGDYEQYFGPGTRLTVT.

The chain combines TRBV4-2 with TRBJ2-2; 8 nucleotides align to TRBD2. The trim removed 0 bases at V and 4 bases at J, leaving 4 bases unmatched. Looked up from germline, CDR1 is LGHNA and CDR2 is YNFKEQ. The CDR3 is 16 amino acids. CDR3 protein: CASSQEAGDLTGELFF. The CDR3 DNA reads as TGTGCCAGCAGCCAAGAAGCGGGGGACCTCACCGGGGAGCTGTTTTTT.

The V call is TRBV3-1 (or the pseudogene TRBV3-2), the J call TRBJ1-3, with D maybe TRBD1 (6 bases). Per germline, CDR1 LGHDT and CDR2 YNNKEL (reference sequence). The CDR3 runs 14 residues. The V end was cut by 3 bases, the J end by 6 bases, with 12 bases between. CDR3 DNA: TGTGCCAGCAGCCACCAAGGGGGGGAAAACACCATATATTTT. It encodes CASSHQGGENTIYF.

This clone appeared a few times. The V call is TRBV4-1, the J call TRBJ2-7; 8 bases match TRBD1. Per germline, CDR1 MGHRA and CDR2 YSYEKL. V was pared by 4 bases and J by 13 bases, with 6 bases of the junction left unmatched. CDR3 size: 11 residues. Here the CDR3 DNA reads TGCGCCAGCAGCCTCGGACAGGGCCTTTACTTC. Protein: CASSLGQGLYF.

This clone has just one count. This chain uses TRBV2 with TRBJ1-2; TRBD1 aligns across 7 bases. Germline CDR1 reads SNHLY; CDR2 reads FYNNEI. J gave up 6 bases and V 8 bases, and 6 bases lay outside the gene matches. The CDR3 loop spans 12 amino acids. The CDR3 here is CASRDSLDGYTF. CDR3 in DNA: TGTGCCAGCCGGGACAGCCTCGATGGCTACACCTTC.

The gene calls are TRBV10-3 and TRBJ2-5; D is uncertain. The CDR3 totals 12 residues. Trimming removed 5 bases from V and 5 bases from J, with 9 bases in between. Germline V gene lookup returns CDR1 ENHRY and CDR2 SYGVKD. CDR3 amino acids: CAISWQKETQYF. The CDR3 DNA is TGTGCCATCAGTTGGCAGAAGGAGACCCAGTACTTC.

This sequence joins TRBV5-1 and TRBJ1-5; D might be TRBD1 (6 bases). V gave up 2 bases and J gave up 5 bases, with 11 bases separating them. Germline-derived CDR1 and CDR2 are SGHRS and YFSETQ. The CDR3 runs to 14 residues. CDR3 bases: TGCGCCAGCAGCTTCGGGGACACATATCAGCCCCAGCATTTT. Protein sequence: CASSFGDTYQPQHF.

V is TRBV9 and J is TRBJ2-5; 11 bases fit TRBD2. CDR3 size: 16 residues. V was pared by 3 bases and J by 5 bases, with 9 bases of the junction left unmatched. From germline, CDR1 is SGDLS and CDR2 YYNGEE. The CDR3 DNA reads as TGTGCCAGCAGCGCCACTAGCGGGGGCCCCTCCGAGACCCAGTACTTC. Its protein product is CASSATSGGPSETQYF.

This chain joins TRBV4-1 and TRBJ2-3, with TRBD1 matching 8 bases. J was trimmed by 4 bases and V by 3 bases; bases with no gene match: 6. The CDR3 spans 15 residues. Germline assignment: CDR1 MGHRA and CDR2 YSYEKL. The CDR3 bases are TGCGCCAGCAGCCAGGACAGGGTGGGATCAGATACGCAGTATTTT. Translation: CASSQDRVGSDTQYF.

This chain uses TRBV9 with TRBJ2-5; TRBD2 is a possible D gene (6 bases). The CDR3 has 15 amino acids. Germline CDR1 and CDR2: SGDLS and YYNGEE. Trimming took 5 bases from V and 4 from J, leaving 18 bases between them. The CDR3 sequence: CASSPFRGNLETQYF. The CDR3 DNA follows: TGTGCCAGCAGTCCCTTCCGGGGGAATTTAGAGACCCAGTACTTC. The whole variable domain, filled in from reference TRBV9 and TRBJ2-5, reads DSGVTQTPKHLITATGQRVTLRCSPRSGDLSVYWYQQSLDQGLQFLIQYYNGEERAKGNILERFSAQQFPDLHSELNLSSLELGDSALYFCASSPFRGNLETQYFGPGTRLLVL.

The chain combines TRBV5-4 with TRBJ2-5; TRBD2 aligns across 10 bases. CDR1 SGHNT and CDR2 YYREEE come from the germline V gene (reference sequence). The CDR3 runs 15 residues. V lost 4 bases, J lost 2 bases, and 5 bases stayed unmatched. DNA of the CDR3: TGTGCCAGCAGCCCTCGAGCGGGGGGGCAAGAGACCCAGTACTTC. This codes for CASSPRAGGQETQYF.